This is a list of T cell receptor beta chains from one sample in a study of blood T cell repertoires in COVID-19. TCRdb keeps only in-frame clones here, not all; method: immunoSEQ multiplex PCR. The sample shows about 300,000 clones, approximately 88% of them seen only once. Sample: peripheral blood. Source of these receptors: a woman aged 25 to 39 who had recovered from COVID-19. The CDR3 runs from the conserved cysteine through the conserved F or W. The D gene is left open where the match is weak. A clone size is listed for some rows: how often the clone was seen (once, few, many), or a class if it is expanded.

CDR3 protein: CASSLFGGSSGNTIYF
CDR3 DNA: TGTGCCAGCAGTTTATTTGGAGGGTCTTCTGGAAACACCATATATTTT
clone size: .
J gene: TRBJ1-3
D gene: .
V gene: TRBV28
CDR3 length: 16

CDR3 protein: CATSPGVGTEAFF
CDR3 DNA: TGTGCCACCTCGCCGGGGGTTGGGACTGAAGCTTTCTTT
clone size: .
J gene: TRBJ1-1
D gene: .
V gene: TRBV2
CDR3 length: 13

CDR3 protein: CASSHTGGVEAFF
CDR3 DNA: TGTGCCAGCAGCCATACAGGAGGGGTAGAAGCTTTCTTT
clone size: .
J gene: TRBJ1-1
D gene: .
V gene: TRBV4-2
CDR3 length: 13

CDR3 protein: CATYGQGDNQPQHF
CDR3 DNA: TGTGCCACCTATGGACAGGGGGACAATCAGCCCCAGCATTTT
clone size: once
J gene: TRBJ1-5
D gene: TRBD1
V gene: TRBV19
CDR3 length: 14

CDR3 protein: CASSLLGGGRDTQYF
CDR3 DNA: TGTGCCAGCAGCTTACTTGGCGGGGGGAGGGATACGCAGTATTTT
clone size: .
J gene: TRBJ2-3
D gene: TRBD2
V gene: TRBV7-2
CDR3 length: 15

CDR3 protein: CASSRIRAGGGSPLHF
CDR3 DNA: TGTGCCAGCAGCCGAATTAGGGCAGGGGGAGGTTCACCCCTCCACTTT
clone size: .
J gene: TRBJ1-6
D gene: TRBD1
V gene: TRBV7-9
CDR3 length: 16

CDR3 protein: CASSASGTPNNEQFF
CDR3 DNA: TGTGCCAGCAGCGCTTCCGGGACACCAAACAATGAGCAGTTCTTC
clone size: .
J gene: TRBJ2-1
D gene: .
V gene: TRBV9
CDR3 length: 15

CDR3 protein: CASSLGHRGSYEQYF
CDR3 DNA: TGTGCCAGCAGCTTGGGACACAGGGGGTCCTACGAGCAGTACTTC
clone size: .
J gene: TRBJ2-7
D gene: TRBD1
V gene: TRBV5-4
CDR3 length: 15

CDR3 protein: CASRPSTSTDTQYF
CDR3 DNA: TGCGCCAGCAGACCGTCTACTAGCACAGATACGCAGTATTTT
clone size: .
J gene: TRBJ2-3
D gene: .
V gene: TRBV5-1
CDR3 length: 14

CDR3 protein: CASSQDVWRNANTEAFF
CDR3 DNA: TGCGCCAGCAGCCAAGATGTTTGGAGGAACGCGAACACTGAAGCTTTCTTT
clone size: .
J gene: TRBJ1-1
D gene: .
V gene: TRBV4-3
CDR3 length: 17

CDR3 protein: CASSKQRETDTQYF
CDR3 DNA: TGTGCCAGCAGCAAACAGCGGGAGACAGATACGCAGTATTTT
clone size: .
J gene: TRBJ2-3
D gene: .
V gene: TRBV21-1
CDR3 length: 14

CDR3 protein: CASGPWTDSNQPQHF
CDR3 DNA: TGTGCCAGCGGGCCTTGGACAGATAGCAATCAGCCCCAGCATTTT
clone size: .
J gene: TRBJ1-5
D gene: .
V gene: TRBV6-5
CDR3 length: 15

CDR3 protein: CASSLWTASSYEQYF
CDR3 DNA: TGCGCCAGCAGCTTGTGGACAGCCAGCTCCTACGAGCAGTACTTC
clone size: once
J gene: TRBJ2-7
D gene: .
V gene: TRBV5-1
CDR3 length: 15

CDR3 protein: CASSVRQGPHTIYF
CDR3 DNA: TGTGCCAGCAGCGTTCGACAGGGCCCGCACACCATATATTTT
clone size: .
J gene: TRBJ1-3
D gene: TRBD1
V gene: TRBV3-1/TRBV3-2
CDR3 length: 14

CDR3 protein: CASSLNWNTGELFF
CDR3 DNA: TGTGCCAGCAGCTTAAACTGGAACACCGGGGAGCTGTTTTTT
clone size: .
J gene: TRBJ2-2
D gene: .
V gene: TRBV11-2
CDR3 length: 14

CDR3 protein: CASSIVQGYEQYF
CDR3 DNA: TGTGCCAGCAGTATCGTCCAGGGGTATGAGCAGTACTTC
clone size: .
J gene: TRBJ2-7
D gene: .
V gene: TRBV27
CDR3 length: 13

CDR3 protein: CASSLGQGNSPLHF
CDR3 DNA: TGCGCCAGCAGCTTGGGACAGGGAAATTCACCCCTCCACTTT
clone size: .
J gene: TRBJ1-6
D gene: TRBD1
V gene: TRBV5-1
CDR3 length: 14

CDR3 protein: CASSQDRRTGFTEAFF
CDR3 DNA: TGCGCCAGCAGCCAAGATAGGCGGACAGGGTTTACTGAAGCTTTCTTT
clone size: .
J gene: TRBJ1-1
D gene: TRBD1
V gene: TRBV4-3
CDR3 length: 16

CDR3 protein: CASRQGPLNTEAFF
CDR3 DNA: TGTGCCAGCAGGCAGGGCCCTTTGAACACTGAAGCTTTCTTT
clone size: .
J gene: TRBJ1-1
D gene: .
V gene: TRBV6-5
CDR3 length: 14

CDR3 protein: CASSQEFRLGFGPQHF
CDR3 DNA: TGCGCCAGCAGCCAAGAGTTTAGGTTGGGCTTTGGGCCCCAGCATTTT
clone size: few
J gene: TRBJ1-5
D gene: .
V gene: TRBV4-1
CDR3 length: 16

CDR3 protein: CASSLIGTRGYTF
CDR3 DNA: TGTGCCAGCAGTTTAATAGGGACTCGAGGCTACACCTTC
clone size: .
J gene: TRBJ1-2
D gene: .
V gene: TRBV12-3/TRBV12-4
CDR3 length: 13

CDR3 protein: CASSLAQSNEQFF
CDR3 DNA: TGCGCCAGCAGCTTGGCCCAGTCTAATGAGCAGTTCTTC
clone size: .
J gene: TRBJ2-1
D gene: .
V gene: TRBV5-1
CDR3 length: 13

CDR3 protein: CASSSREGRGRGGYTF
CDR3 DNA: TGTGCCAGCAGCTCACGCGAGGGCAGGGGGCGCGGGGGCTACACCTTC
clone size: .
J gene: TRBJ1-2
D gene: TRBD1
V gene: TRBV7-2
CDR3 length: 16

CDR3 protein: CASPSGGYEQYF
CDR3 DNA: TGTGCCAGCCCTAGCGGGGGCTACGAGCAGTACTTC
clone size: .
J gene: TRBJ2-7
D gene: TRBD2
V gene: TRBV6-5
CDR3 length: 12

CDR3 protein: CATRRPGVSTDTQYF
CDR3 DNA: TGTGCCACCAGGAGGCCAGGGGTTAGCACAGATACGCAGTATTTT
clone size: .
J gene: TRBJ2-3
D gene: .
V gene: TRBV15
CDR3 length: 15

CDR3 protein: CASSGTSGYEQYF
CDR3 DNA: TGCGCCAGCAGCGGGACTAGCGGATACGAGCAGTACTTC
clone size: many
J gene: TRBJ2-7
D gene: TRBD2
V gene: TRBV5-1
CDR3 length: 13

CDR3 protein: CASSPFQGETQYF
CDR3 DNA: TGTGCCAGCTCACCATTTCAGGGAGAGACCCAGTACTTC
clone size: .
J gene: TRBJ2-5
D gene: .
V gene: TRBV18
CDR3 length: 13

CDR3 protein: CSVEDLRENTGELFF
CDR3 DNA: TGCAGCGTTGAAGACTTGCGGGAGAACACCGGGGAGCTGTTTTTT
clone size: .
J gene: TRBJ2-2
D gene: .
V gene: TRBV29-1
CDR3 length: 15

CDR3 protein: CASSLLSYEQYF
CDR3 DNA: TGTGCCAGCAGTTTGCTATCCTACGAGCAGTACTTC
clone size: .
J gene: TRBJ2-7
D gene: .
V gene: TRBV28
CDR3 length: 12

CDR3 protein: CASSPQPGQGMKLFF
CDR3 DNA: TGTGCCAGCTCACCACAACCGGGACAGGGAATGAAACTGTTTTTT
clone size: .
J gene: TRBJ1-4
D gene: TRBD1
V gene: TRBV18
CDR3 length: 15

CDR3 protein: CASKVPGQGSEKLFF
CDR3 DNA: TGTGCCAGCAAAGTTCCGGGACAGGGGAGCGAAAAACTGTTTTTT
clone size: .
J gene: TRBJ1-4
D gene: TRBD1
V gene: TRBV28
CDR3 length: 15

CDR3 protein: CASSHLTGAKAFF
CDR3 DNA: TGTGCCAGCAGTCACCTGACAGGGGCGAAGGCTTTCTTT
clone size: .
J gene: TRBJ1-1
D gene: TRBD1
V gene: TRBV28
CDR3 length: 13

CDR3 protein: CASSAGQAGNTIYF
CDR3 DNA: TGTGCCAGCAGCGCTGGACAGGCTGGAAACACCATATATTTT
clone size: .
J gene: TRBJ1-3
D gene: TRBD1
V gene: TRBV11-2
CDR3 length: 14

CDR3 protein: CASSSERGGRDEQYF
CDR3 DNA: TGTGCCAGCAGCTCGGAGCGGGGGGGCCGGGACGAGCAGTACTTC
clone size: few
J gene: TRBJ2-7
D gene: TRBD2
V gene: TRBV7-8
CDR3 length: 15

CDR3 protein: CASSFVDRGQETQYF
CDR3 DNA: TGTGCCAGCAGCTTCGTAGACAGAGGCCAAGAGACCCAGTACTTC
clone size: .
J gene: TRBJ2-5
D gene: .
V gene: TRBV5-8
CDR3 length: 15

CDR3 protein: CASSFRGPQETQYF
CDR3 DNA: TGCGCCAGCAGCTTCAGGGGCCCCCAAGAGACCCAGTACTTC
clone size: many
J gene: TRBJ2-5
D gene: .
V gene: TRBV5-1
CDR3 length: 14

CDR3 protein: CASRSGVSDYAELFF
CDR3 DNA: TGTGCCAGCAGAAGCGGGGTCAGTGATTATGCGGAGCTGTTTTTT
clone size: .
J gene: TRBJ2-2
D gene: TRBD2
V gene: TRBV6-6
CDR3 length: 15

CDR3 protein: CASTFGLLSPTGGPGELFF
CDR3 DNA: TGTGCCAGCACTTTTGGGCTGCTCTCACCCACAGGGGGCCCCGGGGAGCTGTTTTTT
clone size: .
J gene: TRBJ2-2
D gene: TRBD1
V gene: TRBV28
CDR3 length: 19

CDR3 protein: CASSSRQGNQPQHF
CDR3 DNA: TGTGCCAGCAGTTCCAGACAGGGAAATCAGCCCCAGCATTTT
clone size: .
J gene: TRBJ1-5
D gene: TRBD1
V gene: TRBV6-6
CDR3 length: 14

CDR3 protein: CASGGTGNYEQYF
CDR3 DNA: TGTGCCAGTGGGGGGACAGGTAACTACGAGCAGTACTTC
clone size: .
J gene: TRBJ2-7
D gene: TRBD1
V gene: TRBV2
CDR3 length: 13

CDR3 protein: CASSLSGPNEKLFF
CDR3 DNA: TGCGCCAGCAGCTTGAGCGGGCCTAATGAAAAACTGTTTTTT
clone size: .
J gene: TRBJ1-4
D gene: .
V gene: TRBV5-1
CDR3 length: 14

CDR3 protein: CASSSLNQPQHF
CDR3 DNA: TGTGCCAGCAGCTCTTTGAATCAGCCCCAGCATTTT
clone size: .
J gene: TRBJ1-5
D gene: .
V gene: TRBV5-8
CDR3 length: 12

CDR3 protein: CASSQDPGQNSPLHF
CDR3 DNA: TGCGCCAGCAGCCAAGATCCGGGACAGAATTCACCCCTCCACTTT
clone size: .
J gene: TRBJ1-6
D gene: TRBD1
V gene: TRBV4-1
CDR3 length: 15

CDR3 protein: CASSVSRASGYEQYF
CDR3 DNA: TGTGCCAGCAGCGTAAGCAGGGCGTCTGGGTACGAGCAGTACTTC
clone size: .
J gene: TRBJ2-7
D gene: .
V gene: TRBV7-6
CDR3 length: 15

CDR3 protein: CASSMGQGNYGYTF
CDR3 DNA: TGTGCCAGCAGTATGGGACAGGGGAACTATGGCTACACCTTC
clone size: .
J gene: TRBJ1-2
D gene: TRBD1
V gene: TRBV28
CDR3 length: 14

CDR3 protein: CASSQGLMNTEAFF
CDR3 DNA: TGTGCCAGCAGCCAAGGGCTTATGAACACTGAAGCTTTCTTT
clone size: few
J gene: TRBJ1-1
D gene: .
V gene: TRBV4-2
CDR3 length: 14

CDR3 protein: CASRQGRSYEQYF
CDR3 DNA: TGTGCCAGCAGACAGGGGCGTTCCTACGAGCAGTACTTC
clone size: .
J gene: TRBJ2-7
D gene: TRBD1
V gene: TRBV28
CDR3 length: 13

CDR3 protein: CASSLEIAETQYF
CDR3 DNA: TGTGCCAGCAGCTTGGAAATAGCGGAGACCCAGTACTTC
clone size: .
J gene: TRBJ2-5
D gene: .
V gene: TRBV5-4
CDR3 length: 13

CDR3 protein: CASSLAGTGEQYF
CDR3 DNA: TGTGCCAGCAGCTTGGCCGGGACAGGGGAGCAGTACTTC
clone size: .
J gene: TRBJ2-7
D gene: TRBD1
V gene: TRBV11-1
CDR3 length: 13

CDR3 protein: CASLLSSYNSPLHF
CDR3 DNA: TGTGCCAGCCTCCTTAGCTCCTATAATTCACCCCTCCACTTT
clone size: .
J gene: TRBJ1-6
D gene: .
V gene: TRBV28
CDR3 length: 14

CDR3 protein: CASSYETGDYNEQFF
CDR3 DNA: TGTGCCAGCAGTTACGAGACAGGGGACTACAATGAGCAGTTCTTC
clone size: .
J gene: TRBJ2-1
D gene: TRBD1
V gene: TRBV6-6
CDR3 length: 15

CDR3 protein: CASSPEGVLSGNTIYF
CDR3 DNA: TGCGCCAGCAGCCCCGAGGGGGTCCTCTCTGGAAACACCATATATTTT
clone size: once
J gene: TRBJ1-3
D gene: .
V gene: TRBV4-1
CDR3 length: 16

CDR3 protein: CASSYFLGETQYF
CDR3 DNA: TGTGCCAGCAGTTACTTTCTCGGAGAGACCCAGTACTTC
clone size: .
J gene: TRBJ2-5
D gene: .
V gene: TRBV6-2/TRBV6-3
CDR3 length: 13

CDR3 protein: CASTPWAGSNQPQHF
CDR3 DNA: TGTGCCAGCACACCTTGGGCAGGGAGCAATCAGCCCCAGCATTTT
clone size: .
J gene: TRBJ1-5
D gene: .
V gene: TRBV7-2
CDR3 length: 15

CDR3 protein: CAFSRERNTIYF
CDR3 DNA: TGTGCCTTCAGCAGGGAACGAAACACCATATATTTT
clone size: .
J gene: TRBJ1-3
D gene: .
V gene: TRBV5-4
CDR3 length: 12